This T cell receptor (beta chain) derives from a study of early T cells in non-severe SARS-CoV-2 infection. Study background: Bulk RNA taken from unsorted whole blood was sequenced, leaving chains unpaired.

Unique molecular identifiers were affixed to single, distinct cDNA molecules. TCRdb used MiXCR to reprocess the 5' RACE reads, holding one entry per CDR3 protein. The profile shows 30,000 to 35,000 distinct CDR3 sequences, around 4.4% of them singletons. Study-wide results and caveats: VDJdb-based annotation leaned toward anti-spike CD8 responses and missed private and CD4 specificities.

J was trimmed by 0 bases and V by 6 bases; bases with no gene match: 4. The CDR3 is 16 amino acids. Per the germline V gene, CDR1 is MNHNY and CDR2 is SVGAGI (reference sequence). The sample holds a few counts of this clonotype. As yet, its antigen is unknown. This receptor was taken from an adult who was a healthcare worker with PCR-confirmed SARS-CoV-2 infection or an uninfected control (not recorded which). Sequenced material: whole blood. V usage is TRBV6-6 and J usage is TRBJ1-3; 11 bases map to TRBD1. The CDR3 nucleotides read TGTGCCAGCAGGGGGACAGGGGGAACCTCTGGAAACACCATATATTTT. It encodes CASRGTGGTSGNTIYF.